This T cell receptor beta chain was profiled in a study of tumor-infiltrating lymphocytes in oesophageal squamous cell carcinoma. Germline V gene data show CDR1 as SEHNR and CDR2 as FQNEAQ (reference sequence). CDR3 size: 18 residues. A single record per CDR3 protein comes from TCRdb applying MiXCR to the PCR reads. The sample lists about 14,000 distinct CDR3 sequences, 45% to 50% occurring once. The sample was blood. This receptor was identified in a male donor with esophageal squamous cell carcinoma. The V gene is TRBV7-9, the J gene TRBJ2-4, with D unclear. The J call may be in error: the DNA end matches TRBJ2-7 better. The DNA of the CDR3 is TGTGCCAGCAGCGTAGGCCTTAGGAGCGACCTTTGGCCCTACGAGCAGTACTTC. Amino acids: CASSVGLRSDLWPYEQYF.